This TCR beta chain emerged from a study of cytomegalovirus exposure and HLA in healthy donors. The CDR3 is 16 residues long. The PCR used 60 Vbeta and 13 Jbeta primers. Using immunoSEQ multiplex PCR, the repertoire was profiled, and TCRdb retains in-frame clones only, with some absent. The data contain approximately 220,000 clones, 75% of them singletons. Remarks on this clone: As yet, its antigen is unknown.

Study-level points and caveats: Apart from CMV serostatus, no immune exposure information was available. Earlier analysis yielded a pattern in which most TCR beta V segments were productive about 90% or about 30% of the time.

The donors comprised healthy bone marrow donors. This clonotype was obtained from a woman between 25 and 40 years old in good health and CMV-seronegative. Material for sequencing was PBMCs. The V gene is TRBV21-1, the J gene TRBJ1-4; TRBD1, the D gene given by the table, was not confirmed from the DNA. TRBV21-1 is a pseudogene. CDR3 residues: CASSRREQGENEKLFF. CDR3 sequence (DNA): TGTGCCAGCAGCAGGCGAGAACAGGGCGAAAATGAAAAACTGTTTTTT.